This T cell receptor (beta chain) originates from a study of cytomegalovirus exposure and HLA in healthy donors. Background on the study: Genotyping of hundreds of donors showed that around 86% belonged to the Caucasian-associated ancestry cluster. Study findings and constraints: TCR beta chain V- and J-gene trimming was linked, in a later analysis, to a missense variant in DCLRE1C. The classifier reportedly diagnosed cytomegalovirus status with high specificity and sensitivity.

Germline V CDR1 and CDR2: SGHRS, YFSETQ. Trimming stripped 1 base from V and 3 bases from J, with 8 bases between. There are 14 residues in the CDR3. Primers included in the PCR were 60 Vbeta and 13 Jbeta primers. Assay: immunoSEQ multiplex PCR; the TCRdb copy retains only in-frame clones and omits some. The sample lists more than 95,000 clones, roughly four fifths occurring once. Worth noting for this clone: Its specificity is not known.

The source is a woman aged 40 to 50 in good health and CMV-seropositive. Sequencing was done on a sample of PBMCs. The chain recombines TRBV5-1 with TRBJ2-1; the D is unclear. CDR3 in amino acids: CASSLSSLYNEQFF. The CDR3 DNA sequence: TGCGCCAGCAGCTTGTCCTCTCTCTACAATGAGCAGTTCTTC.